Listed here are 21 T cell receptor beta chains from one sample, sequenced in a study of OX40 agonist ivuxolimab in advanced cancers. TCRdb's table, derived via immunoSEQ multiplex PCR, lists solely in-frame clones and lacks some. The sample includes 11,000 to 15,000 clones, less than 85% of them seen just once. This sample comprised CD4+ or CD8+ T cells sorted from blood, obtained in a trial of the OX40 agonist ivuxolimab. All receptors come from an adult with an advanced solid tumor such as melanoma, head and neck, liver or kidney cancer.

The chain combines TRBV14 with TRBJ2-7; 7 bases are shared with TRBD2. CDR1 is SGHDN and CDR2 is FVKESK in the germline V gene. This CDR3 region has 16 residues. After removal of 3 bases from V and 3 bases from J, the junction contained 11 bases not matched to a gene. CDR3 residues: CASSHLREGKDYEQYF. In nucleotides, the CDR3 is TGTGCCAGCAGCCACCTCAGGGAGGGGAAGGACTACGAGCAGTACTTC.

The chain links TRBV29-1 to TRBJ2-1; 13 bases line up with TRBD2. The junction had 6 bases not matched to a gene; V was cut back by 5 bases and J by 5 bases. This CDR3 comprises 15 residues. Germline CDR1 reads SQVTM; CDR2 reads ANQGSEA. The CDR3 DNA is TGCAGCGTTTTGGGACTAGCGGGAACGGACAATGAGCAGTTCTTC. Amino acid sequence: CSVLGLAGTDNEQFF.

The chain joins TRBV5-6 to TRBJ1-5; D might be TRBD1 (6 bases). Between the trimmed V and J ends, which lost 1 base and 5 bases, there was a span of 16 bases. Germline CDR1 and CDR2: SGHDT and YYEEEE. The CDR3 sequence is 16 residues long. CDR3 in amino acids: CASSLTTQGLYQPQHF. The CDR3 region has the DNA TGTGCCAGCAGCTTGACCACACAGGGTCTTTATCAGCCCCAGCATTTT.

The count of this clone is one. J is TRBJ1-5 and V is TRBV5-6; no definite D call. Per the germline V gene, CDR1 is SGHDT and CDR2 is YYEEEE. Trimming stripped 0 bases from V and 5 bases from J, with 12 bases between. The CDR3 totals 15 residues. CDR3 nucleotide sequence: TGTGCCAGCAGCTTGGAGGGCAATTGGGATCAGCCCCAGCATTTT. As protein: CASSLEGNWDQPQHF.

A note on this clone: The junction does not match germline at one end; this may be a read error. The V and J genes are TRBV5-6 and TRBJ2-3; D gene unclear. The CDR3 totals 12 residues. Germline CDR1 and CDR2: SGHDT and YYEEEE. The CDR3 sequence: CASSLVGDTQYF. CDR3 bases: TGTGCCAGCAGTTTGGTTGGGGATACGCAGTATTTT.

The chain joins TRBV10-2 to TRBJ2-7, with D possibly TRBD2 on 7 matching bases. V lost 3 bases to trimming and J lost 5 bases, with 14 bases between them. The CDR3 consists of 14 residues. Germline V CDR1 and CDR2: WSHSY, SAAADI. CDR3 sequence reads: CASSDWGGRDEQYF. In nucleotides, the CDR3 is TGCGCCAGCAGTGATTGGGGGGGGCGAGACGAGCAGTACTTC.

The CDR3 region has the DNA TGTGCCAGCAGCTATAGGGGGCTCGAGACCCAGTACTTC. This translates into CASSYRGLETQYF. The chain joins TRBV7-9 to TRBJ2-5; 7 nucleotides agree with TRBD1. CDR3 size: 13 residues. The J segment lost 5 bases and the V segment lost 4 bases, leaving 4 bases of the junction unmatched. The germline gives CDR1 SEHNR, CDR2 FQNEAQ (reference sequence).

This clone was picked up a small number of times. The chain links TRBV4-1 to TRBJ1-2; the D is unclear. Germline-derived CDR1 and CDR2 are MGHRA and YSYEKL. The CDR3 length is 14 residues. Trimming took 1 base from V and 1 from J, leaving 7 bases between them. As DNA, the CDR3 is TGCGCCAGCAGCCAAGTTGAACTTAACTATGGCTACACCTTC. Encoded protein: CASSQVELNYGYTF.

J is TRBJ2-7 and V is TRBV6-5; no definite D call. CDR1 is MNHEY, CDR2 SVGAGI, per germline. Trimming cost V 5 bases and J 3 bases, with 14 bases left between them. This CDR3 contains 14 residues. The DNA of the CDR3 is TGTGCCAGCAGTGACCGGCCATGGGGCTACGAGCAGTACTTC. Encoded protein: CASSDRPWGYEQYF.

This clone was recorded once. This chain uses TRBV19 with TRBJ2-5; 8 bases are a match to TRBD1. Germline CDR1 reads LNHDA; CDR2 reads SQIVND (reference sequence). V lost 3 bases and J lost 3; bases outside the gene matches: 12. This CDR3 has 17 amino acids. Here the CDR3 DNA reads TGTGCCAGTAGTATCTTGCCGGGGCAGGGGGCGAAAGAGACCCAGTACTTC. This encodes CASSILPGQGAKETQYF.

The chain has TRBV5-6 and TRBJ2-7; D is uncertain. V was pared by 3 bases and J by 3 bases, with 10 bases between. The CDR3 runs to 13 residues. The germline CDR1 and CDR2 sequences are SGHDT and YYEEEE. The CDR3 sequence: CASSSDTDYEQYF. In DNA form, the CDR3 reads TGTGCCAGCAGCTCTGACACCGACTACGAGCAGTACTTC.

CDR3 loop: CAISGDRDSGANVLTF. DNA for the CDR3: TGTGCCATCAGTGGGGACAGAGACTCTGGGGCCAACGTCCTGACTTTC. V is TRBV10-3 and J is TRBJ2-6; 7 positions agree with TRBD1. Germline lookup yields CDR1 ENHRY and CDR2 SYGVKD. The CDR3 runs 16 residues. J was trimmed by 0 bases and V by 4 bases; bases with no gene match: 3.

The CDR3 reads CASSQRTDTQYF. CDR3 coding DNA: TGCGCCAGCAGCCAAAGGACAGATACGCAGTATTTT. The chain uses TRBV4-1 and TRBJ2-3; no firm D call. V was cut by 2 bases and J by 3 bases, with 3 bases left in between. The germline CDR1 and CDR2 sequences are MGHRA and YSYEKL. This CDR3 region has 12 residues.

This clone is deemed medium-sized. V usage is TRBV27 and J usage is TRBJ1-2, with 7 bases lining up with TRBD1. The CDR3 sequence is 13 residues long. The germline CDR1 and CDR2 sequences are MNHEY and SMNVEV (reference sequence). V lost 5 bases, J lost 4 bases, and 4 bases stayed unmatched. CDR3 nucleotides: TGTGCCAGCAGTACAGGGGAGGGCTATGGCTACACCTTC. Protein sequence: CASSTGEGYGYTF.

This chain connects TRBV15 to TRBJ2-1; 9 bases are shared with TRBD1. With V trimmed by 3 bases and J by 4 bases, 4 bases remained unmatched. Germline CDR1 reads LNHNV; CDR2 reads YYDKDF (reference sequence). The CDR3 extends over 15 amino acids. The CDR3 sequence is CATSRGTGKYNEQFF. DNA for the CDR3: TGTGCCACCAGCAGGGGGACAGGGAAATACAATGAGCAGTTCTTC.

The CDR3 nucleotides are TGTGCCAGCAGTCCGACGGCGACACTGAACGAGCAGTACTTC. Its protein product is CASSPTATLNEQYF. V usage is TRBV27 and J usage is TRBJ2-7; D is uncertain. The CDR3 consists of 14 residues. V was pared by 5 bases and J by 5 bases, with 16 bases between. The germline CDR1 and CDR2 sequences are MNHEY and SMNVEV (reference sequence).

This clone has just one count. The rearrangement joins TRBV5-1 to TRBJ1-1; D is ambiguous. The V gene's germline CDR1 is SGHRS and CDR2 YFSETQ. Trimming took 0 bases from V and 1 from J, leaving 7 bases between them. The CDR3 is 14 residues long. CDR3 protein: CASSLGHSNTEAFF. CDR3 coding DNA: TGCGCCAGCAGCTTGGGGCACTCGAACACTGAAGCTTTCTTT.

The V gene is TRBV20-1, the J gene TRBJ2-3; no firm D call. CDR1 is DFQATT, CDR2 SNEGSKA, per germline (reference sequence). The CDR3 sequence is 10 residues long. V lost 6 bases and J lost 3, with 4 bases in between. The CDR3 region has the DNA TGCAGTGCCAAAACAGATACGCAGTATTTT. This encodes CSAKTDTQYF.

The chain uses TRBV9 and TRBJ2-2; D unclear. CDR3 size: 14 residues. In germline, CDR1 is SGDLS, CDR2 YYNGEE. V was cut by 2 bases and J by 2 bases, with 7 bases left in between. This chain's CDR3 is CASSVPTNTGELFF. DNA of the CDR3: TGTGCCAGCAGCGTCCCCACAAACACCGGGGAGCTGTTTTTT.

This clone has a single count. V gene TRBV4-2 combines with J gene TRBJ2-7, with a weak D call TRBD2 (6 bases). V was pared by 1 base and J by 6 bases, with 13 bases between. The CDR3 length is 14 residues. Per the germline V gene, CDR1 is LGHNA and CDR2 is YNFKEQ. The CDR3 reads CASSQGLETGEQYF. The CDR3 nucleotides are TGTGCCAGCAGCCAAGGACTAGAAACGGGCGAGCAGTACTTC.

The V call is TRBV14, the J call TRBJ2-1, with 12 bases lining up with TRBD2. From germline, CDR1 is SGHDN and CDR2 FVKESK. The CDR3 is made up of 18 amino acids. V lost 1 base and J lost 2; bases outside the gene matches: 6. The CDR3 sequence: CASSQGASGRAPYNEQFF. CDR3 DNA: TGTGCCAGCAGCCAAGGGGCTAGCGGGAGGGCCCCCTACAATGAGCAGTTCTTC.